A selection of T cell receptor beta chains follows, all from one sample in a study of cytomegalovirus exposure and HLA in healthy donors. Libraries were prepared by immunoSEQ multiplex PCR; TCRdb keeps only in-frame clonotypes and omits some of them. The sample carries 150,000 to 200,000 clones, about 62% recorded once. The sample was PBMCs. The source is a man between 35 and 55 years old in good health and CMV-seronegative. CDR3s include the opening cysteine and the closing phenylalanine or tryptophan. A D gene is named only where the DNA matches it firmly. Clone size appears in some rows only: once, few, many, or a class for an expanded clone.

v_call	d_call	j_call	clone_size	cdr3_aa	cdr3_nt
TRBV5-1	TRBD2	TRBJ2-7	few	CASSLASGSHEQYF	TGCGCCAGCAGCTTGGCCAGCGGGAGTCACGAGCAGTACTTC
TRBV5-4	.	TRBJ1-1	few	CASSHKQVIDTEAFF	TGTGCCAGCAGCCATAAACAGGTAATCGACACTGAAGCTTTCTTT
TRBV6-1	TRBD1	TRBJ2-1	once	CASNRDRGIYNEQFF	TGTGCCAGTAACAGGGACAGGGGAATTTACAATGAGCAGTTCTTC
TRBV27	.	TRBJ1-5	few	CASSLRGQPQHF	TGTGCCAGCAGTTTAAGGGGTCAGCCCCAGCATTTT
TRBV2	TRBD1	TRBJ2-7	.	CASRALGQGFAYEQYF	TGTGCCAGCAGGGCCTTAGGACAGGGTTTCGCCTACGAGCAGTACTTC
TRBV5-4	.	TRBJ1-3	.	CASSSSRGFGNTIYF	TGTGCCAGCAGCTCCAGCAGGGGATTTGGCAACACCATATATTTT
TRBV19	.	TRBJ2-2	.	CASRQGSNTGELFF	TGTGCCAGTCGTCAGGGGTCCAACACCGGGGAGCTGTTTTTT
TRBV7-2	TRBD1	TRBJ2-7	once	CASSIGTGASYEQYF	TGTGCCAGCAGCATAGGGACAGGGGCATCCTACGAGCAGTACTTC
TRBV4-2	TRBD2	TRBJ2-3	.	CASSQVGGTSEEKQTQYF	TGTGCCAGCAGCCAAGTCGGGGGGACTTCCGAGGAGAAACAGACGCAGTATTTT
TRBV25-1	.	TRBJ2-7	.	CASSEGAGAYEQYF	TGTGCCAGCAGTGAAGGGGCAGGGGCCTACGAGCAGTACTTC
TRBV7-2	.	TRBJ2-5	.	CASSLYGNRYQETQYF	TGTGCCAGCAGCTTATACGGGAACCGGTACCAAGAGACCCAGTACTTC
TRBV5-4	TRBD2	TRBJ2-3	few	CASSFLAGSTDTQYF	TGTGCCAGCAGCTTCCTAGCGGGGAGCACAGATACGCAGTATTTT
TRBV7-2	TRBD1	TRBJ1-1	once	CASSLGQGNTEAFF	TGTGCCAGCAGCCTGGGACAGGGAAACACTGAAGCTTTCTTT
TRBV5-1	TRBD2	TRBJ2-2	.	CASSSVVSGRNTGELFF	TGCGCCAGCAGTTCTGTAGTGAGCGGGAGAAACACCGGGGAGCTGTTTTTT
TRBV2	.	TRBJ2-3	few	CASSVREISTDTQYF	TGTGCCAGCAGTGTGAGGGAGATTAGCACAGATACGCAGTATTTT
TRBV21-1	.	TRBJ2-5	.	CFSGVQETQYF	TGTTTCAGCGGCGTACAAGAGACCCAGTACTTC
TRBV15	.	TRBJ2-1	.	CATSRVTGVSYNEQFF	TGTGCCACCAGCAGAGTGACGGGAGTCTCCTACAATGAGCAGTTCTTC
TRBV7-9	TRBD1	TRBJ1-2	once	CSSSPRTGSNYGYTF	TGTTCCAGCAGCCCCCGGACAGGATCTAACTATGGCTACACCTTC
TRBV28	TRBD2	TRBJ2-3	.	CASSSPSPSGGPPDTQYF	TGTGCCAGCAGTTCCCCCTCCCCTAGCGGGGGGCCCCCAGATACGCAGTATTTT
TRBV2	TRBD1	TRBJ1-5	.	CASSGGQGRLQPQHF	TGTGCCAGCAGTGGTGGACAGGGGAGGCTTCAGCCCCAGCATTTT
TRBV23-1	.	TRBJ1-4	.	CASSQYLLQGGEKLFF	TGCGCCAGCAGTCAATACTTACTCCAGGGAGGTGAAAAACTGTTTTTT
TRBV5-1	.	TRBJ2-1	.	CASSLGVQVGYNEQFF	TGCGCCAGCAGCTTGGGAGTACAGGTGGGGTACAATGAGCAGTTCTTC
TRBV30	.	TRBJ2-5	once	CAWSVGEDTETQYF	TGTGCCTGGAGTGTTGGAGAGGATACAGAGACCCAGTACTTC
TRBV10-3	TRBD2	TRBJ2-5	few	CAISESNTSGIFRETQYF	TGTGCCATCAGTGAGTCGAATACTAGCGGGATTTTCCGAGAGACCCAGTACTTC
TRBV7-8	.	TRBJ1-2	few	CASSYDLTGSGGYTF	TGTGCCAGCAGCTACGATCTCACGGGGAGTGGTGGCTACACCTTC
TRBV7-2	.	TRBJ2-7	few	CASSLDGVRGTYEQYF	TGTGCCAGCAGCTTAGATGGGGTCAGGGGAACCTACGAGCAGTACTTC
TRBV27	TRBD2	TRBJ2-1	.	CASNPLAGKRNEQFF	TGTGCCAGCAATCCACTAGCGGGAAAGCGGAATGAGCAGTTCTTC
TRBV15	TRBD1	TRBJ2-5	.	CATSREAQGAEETQYF	TGTGCCACCAGCAGAGAAGCCCAGGGGGCGGAGGAGACCCAGTACTTC
TRBV10-2	.	TRBJ2-2	few	CASREGADTGELFF	TGCGCCAGCAGAGAAGGGGCGGACACCGGGGAGCTGTTTTTT
TRBV7-2	TRBD1	TRBJ2-2	once	CASSLGPGQGIITGELFF	TGTGCCAGCAGCCTAGGGCCGGGACAGGGGATCATCACCGGGGAGCTGTTTTTT
TRBV4-1	TRBD1	TRBJ1-2	.	CASSLTGNYGYTF	TGCGCCAGCAGCCTGACAGGGAACTATGGCTACACCTTC
TRBV5-1	TRBD2	TRBJ2-7	few	CASSLAPAGSSYEQYF	TGCGCCAGCAGCTTGGCGCCAGCGGGGAGCTCCTACGAGCAGTACTTC
TRBV7-8	.	TRBJ2-5	.	CASSFTTQETQYF	TGTGCCAGCAGCTTCACTACGCAAGAGACCCAGTACTTC
TRBV28	.	TRBJ2-1	.	CASRITGTFNNEQFF	TGTGCCAGCAGAATCACCGGGACATTTAACAATGAGCAGTTCTTC
TRBV2	.	TRBJ1-5	.	CASSEGRDQPQHF	TGTGCCAGCAGTGAAGGCCGAGATCAGCCCCAGCATTTT
TRBV19	TRBD1	TRBJ2-7	.	CASSSGTGTYEQYF	TGTGCCAGTAGTAGCGGGACAGGGACCTACGAGCAGTACTTC
TRBV5-7	TRBD1	TRBJ2-1	.	CASSLDWTGDSNEQFF	TGTGCCAGCAGCTTGGATTGGACAGGGGATAGCAATGAGCAGTTCTTC
TRBV5-4	.	TRBJ2-3	.	CASSGGWGADTQYF	TGTGCCAGCAGCGGTGGTTGGGGGGCAGATACGCAGTATTTT
TRBV5-1	TRBD1	TRBJ1-2	.	CASSLEQGANYGYTF	TGCGCCAGCAGCTTGGAGCAGGGGGCGAACTATGGCTACACCTTC
TRBV19	.	TRBJ2-2	few	CASSMQGNTGELFF	TGTGCCAGTAGTATGCAGGGGAACACCGGGGAGCTGTTTTTT
TRBV7-9	TRBD1	TRBJ1-6	.	CASSSGTAYNSPLHF	TGTGCCAGCAGCTCCGGGACAGCCTATAATTCACCCCTCCACTTT
TRBV25-1	TRBD1	TRBJ1-1	.	CASSEWDRGSEAFF	TGTGCCAGCAGTGAATGGGACAGGGGGTCTGAAGCTTTCTTT
TRBV19	.	TRBJ2-1	.	CASSEADGTTHNEQFF	TGTGCCAGTAGCGAAGCAGACGGGACAACCCACAATGAGCAGTTCTTC
TRBV6-1	TRBD1	TRBJ2-2	.	CASSDYGQALTGELFF	TGTGCCAGCAGTGATTATGGACAGGCCCTCACCGGGGAGCTGTTTTTT
TRBV7-9	.	TRBJ1-4	many	CASSITPGNEKLFF	TGTGCCAGCAGCATAACCCCCGGGAATGAAAAACTGTTTTTT
TRBV19	TRBD2	TRBJ2-1	.	CASSRRYSGGINEQFF	TGTGCCAGTAGTAGACGCTATAGCGGGGGGATCAATGAGCAGTTCTTC
TRBV5-5	.	TRBJ1-5	few	CASSLGPLRTDQPQHF	TGTGCCAGCAGCTTGGGCCCACTGCGAACTGATCAGCCCCAGCATTTT
TRBV5-1	TRBD1	TRBJ2-3	.	CASSFGDRGRITQYF	TGCGCCAGCAGCTTCGGGGACAGGGGGCGGATTACGCAGTATTTT